The 27 T cell receptor beta chains in this list originate from one sample, sequenced in a study of cytomegalovirus exposure and HLA in healthy donors. PCR used 60 Vbeta primers and 13 Jbeta primers. The method was immunoSEQ multiplex PCR; TCRdb's version includes in-frame clones alone and lacks a portion of them. In the table there are fewer than 200,000 clones, 80% to 90% of which are singletons. The source material was PBMCs. The receptors derive from a woman between 18 and 30 years old in good health and CMV-seronegative.

A single count supports this clone. The V gene is TRBV5-1, the J gene TRBJ1-1; D ambiguous. CDR1 and CDR2 from the germline V gene are SGHRS and YFSETQ. Trimming pared 4 bases from V and 1 base from J, leaving 11 bases between. The CDR3 extends over 14 amino acids. For the CDR3, the DNA is TGCGCCAGCAGCATCGGTGGTGGGAACACTGAAGCTTTCTTT. It codes for CASSIGGGNTEAFF.

This chain connects TRBV7-2 to TRBJ1-4, with D perhaps TRBD1 (5 bases). Trimming stripped 1 base from V and 6 bases from J, with 9 bases between. CDR1 and CDR2 from the germline V gene are SGHTA and FQGNSA. This CDR3 has 14 amino acids. Here the CDR3 DNA reads TGTGCCAGCAGCTTAGAAGGGGCCCATGAAAAACTGTTTTTT. Protein sequence: CASSLEGAHEKLFF.

Comment on this clone: One junction end does not reproduce the germline sequence, and a read error may be involved. The chain uses TRBV9 and TRBJ1-1, with D perhaps TRBD1 (6 bases). The germline V gene encodes CDR1 SGDLS and CDR2 YYNGEE. The CDR3 runs to 12 residues. CDR3: CASSVDGGEPNF. CDR3 nucleotide sequence: TGTGCCAGCAGCGTAGATGGGGGCGAACCGAACTTT. The full variable domain, its missing parts supplied by reference TRBV9 and TRBJ1-1, is DSGVTQTPKHLITATGQRVTLRCSPRSGDLSVYWYQQSLDQGLQFLIQYYNGEERAKGNILERFSAQQFPDLHSELNLSSLELGDSALYFCASSVDGGEPNFGQGTRLTVV.

This clone was picked up one time. This rearrangement joins TRBV7-6 to TRBJ1-1; D not resolved. Looked up from germline, CDR1 is SGHVS and CDR2 is FNYEAQ. The V end lost 4 bases, the J end lost 2 bases, and 11 bases lay between the germline ends. This CDR3 spans 14 amino acids. The CDR3 loop is CASSSAAANTEAFF. In nucleotides, the CDR3 is TGTGCCAGCAGCTCAGCAGCGGCTAACACTGAAGCTTTCTTT. The full variable domain, in which reference TRBV7-6 and TRBJ1-1 provide the parts outside the CDR3, is GAGVSQSPRYKVTKRGQDVALRCDPISGHVSLYWYRQALGQGPEFLTYFNYEAQQDKSGLPNDRFSAERPEGSISTLTIQRTEQRDSAMYRCASSSAAANTEAFFGQGTRLTVV.

The V gene is TRBV2, the J gene TRBJ2-7; 7 bases agree with TRBD2. This CDR3 has 14 amino acids. J gave up 2 bases and V 7 bases, and 8 bases lay outside the gene matches. Germline-derived CDR1 and CDR2 are SNHLY and FYNNEI. The CDR3 region has the DNA TGTGCCAGCAAAAAGGGACTACCAACCTACGAGCAGTACTTC. This gives the protein CASKKGLPTYEQYF.

The chain combines TRBV5-4 with TRBJ2-7; TRBD2 matches at 12 bases. J lost 7 bases, V lost 4 bases, and 12 bases had no gene match. In germline, CDR1 is SGHNT, CDR2 YYREEE (reference sequence). The CDR3 consists of 16 residues. CDR3 sequence: CASSLGLAGTIGEQYF. For the CDR3, the DNA is TGTGCCAGCAGCCTCGGACTAGCGGGGACGATAGGGGAGCAGTACTTC.

The V gene is TRBV19, the J gene TRBJ2-3; 9 positions agree with TRBD1. V shed 6 bases, J shed 2 bases, and the junction held 9 bases outside the gene matches. This CDR3 contains 16 residues. Germline V gene sequence: CDR1 LNHDA, CDR2 SQIVND (reference sequence). The DNA of the CDR3 is TGTGCCAGTAGCCGGGACAGGGATTCACACACAGATACGCAGTATTTT. It translates to CASSRDRDSHTDTQYF.

In this sample, this clone turned up a few times. A junction boundary mismatches the germline segment, possibly from a read error. The V gene is TRBV28, the J gene TRBJ1-3; possibly TRBD1 for D (6 bases). The germline CDR1 and CDR2 sequences are MDHEN and SYDVKM. The CDR3 has 15 residues. The CDR3 loop reads CASSSSQGSRNTIYF. As DNA, the CDR3 is TGTGCCAGCAGTTCCTCACAGGGCTCTCGAAACACCATATATTTT.

The chain carries TRBV7-2 and TRBJ2-5, with 9 positions matching TRBD2. The CDR3 has 15 amino acids. Germline-derived CDR1 and CDR2 are SGHTA and FQGNSA. V shed 4 bases and J 3 bases; nucleotides not matched to a gene: 6. The CDR3 loop is CASSWTSATEETQYF. CDR3 bases: TGTGCCAGCAGCTGGACTAGCGCTACAGAAGAGACCCAGTACTTC. Full variable domain (rest looked up from reference TRBV7-2 and TRBJ2-5): GAGVSQSPSNKVTEKGKDVELRCDPISGHTALYWYRQSLGQGLEFLIYFQGNSAPDKSGLPSDRFSAERTGGSVSTLTIQRTQQEDSAVYLCASSWTSATEETQYFGPGTRLLVL.

The chain carries TRBV7-2 and TRBJ2-1; 11 bases map to TRBD1. This CDR3 is built from 15 residues. Germline CDR1 is SGHTA and CDR2 is FQGNSA. V lost 5 bases to trimming and J lost 9 bases; unmatched junction nucleotides: 9. In DNA, the CDR3 is TGTGCCAGCAGCCGCGGACAGGGGGCGCAGTCTGAGCAGTTCTTC. This sequence encodes CASSRGQGAQSEQFF.

V is TRBV13 and J is TRBJ2-1; 12 nucleotides line up with TRBD1. Germline CDR1 is PRHDT and CDR2 is FYEKMQ (reference sequence). V dropped 5 bases and J dropped 6; count of bases not matched to a gene: 8. This CDR3 is built from 16 residues. The CDR3 here is CASSGTGTGGSNEQFF. CDR3 sequence (DNA): TGTGCCAGCAGCGGCACCGGGACAGGGGGCAGCAATGAGCAGTTCTTC.

The rearrangement links TRBV5-3 to TRBJ1-5; D uncertain. TRBV5-3 is flagged as an ORF with uncertain function. Trimming pared 1 base from V and 2 bases from J, leaving 22 bases between. This CDR3 comprises 19 residues. CDR3 region: CARSLHCFKGGRGNQPQHF. The CDR3 DNA follows: TGTGCCAGAAGCTTGCACTGTTTCAAGGGAGGACGAGGCAATCAGCCCCAGCATTTT.

This chain connects TRBV28 to TRBJ2-5; D is perhaps TRBD2 (6 bases). The CDR3 totals 15 residues. Trimming removed 4 bases at V and 9 bases at J, with 21 bases between. Germline lookup yields CDR1 MDHEN and CDR2 SYDVKM. The CDR3 nucleotides are TGTGCCAGCAGTTCCATAGCGGCACCCTTCGGGGCCCAGTACTTC. Translation gives CASSSIAAPFGAQYF.

The chain is built from TRBV19 and TRBJ2-1; the match to TRBD2 covers 10 bases. The CDR3 consists of 15 residues. The V gene's germline CDR1 is LNHDA and CDR2 SQIVND (reference sequence). Trimming removed 5 bases from V and 1 base from J; junction bases left unmatched: 2. This CDR3 is CASSWTSGSYNEQFF. The CDR3 region has the DNA TGTGCCAGTAGTTGGACTAGCGGTTCCTACAATGAGCAGTTCTTC.

V usage is TRBV2 and J usage is TRBJ1-5; no definite D call. The CDR3 is 14 amino acids. CDR1 and CDR2 from the germline V gene are SNHLY and FYNNEI. V shed 4 bases and J shed 5 bases, with 12 bases lying between them. DNA for the CDR3: TGTGCCAGCAGTGTTTTTCCCGCAGATCAGCCCCAGCATTTT. Translated: CASSVFPADQPQHF.

The V call is TRBV19, the J call TRBJ2-7, with 7 nucleotides matching TRBD1. CDR1 and CDR2 (germline): LNHDA, SQIVND (reference sequence). CDR3 length: 13 amino acids. V lost 5 bases and J lost 6; bases outside the gene matches: 7. The CDR3 nucleotides are TGTGCCAGTAGTCGGCACAGGGGCTTCGAGCAGTACTTC. Translation gives CASSRHRGFEQYF.

The V call is TRBV2, the J call TRBJ2-1; D is possibly TRBD2 (6 bases). Trimming took 6 bases from V and 9 from J, leaving 21 bases between them. The CDR3 loop spans 15 amino acids. Germline assignment: CDR1 SNHLY and CDR2 FYNNEI. CDR3 DNA: TGTGCCAGCAGGGACCCCCGGGGGATTCCTAGTGAGCAGTTCTTC. It encodes CASRDPRGIPSEQFF.

V usage is TRBV6-1 and J usage is TRBJ1-3; D uncertain. V was cut by 8 bases and J by 0 bases, with 11 bases left in between. Germline values: CDR1 MNHNS, CDR2 SASEGT. The CDR3 spans 14 residues. In DNA form, the CDR3 reads TGTGCCAGCCGTCCTGGGCCCTCTGGAAACACCATATATTTT. Protein product: CASRPGPSGNTIYF.

The V call is TRBV7-3, the J call TRBJ2-5; no firm D call. Trimming shortened V by 3 bases and J by 1 base, and 6 bases separated the two germline ends. The V gene's germline CDR1 is SGHTA and CDR2 FQGTGA. CDR3 length: 13 residues. The CDR3 is CASSFGSQETQYF. The CDR3 nucleotides read TGTGCCAGCAGCTTCGGTAGCCAAGAGACCCAGTACTTC.

This clone was found a few times. The rearrangement links TRBV19 to TRBJ2-3, with 13 bases fitting TRBD2. Germline V gene sequence: CDR1 LNHDA, CDR2 SQIVND (reference sequence). Germline trimming cut 1 base from V and 5 bases from J; bases unmatched to any gene: 0. The CDR3 is made up of 15 amino acids. CDR3 in amino acids: CASSIGLAGGDTQYF. The CDR3 DNA reads TGTGCCAGTAGTATAGGACTAGCGGGAGGAGATACGCAGTATTTT.

This chain joins TRBV18 and TRBJ2-7, with 10 bases lining up with TRBD2. CDR1 KGHSH and CDR2 LQKENI come from the germline V gene. Losses at the gene ends were 2 bases for V and 3 bases for J; bases not matched to a gene: 4. The CDR3 is 15 residues long. CDR3 residues: CASSPAAGGDYEQYF. CDR3 coding DNA: TGTGCCAGCTCACCAGCAGCGGGAGGGGACTACGAGCAGTACTTC. Using reference TRBV18 and TRBJ2-7 for the parts outside the CDR3, the full variable domain is NAGVMQNPRHLVRRRGQEARLRCSPMKGHSHVYWYRQLPEEGLKFMVYLQKENIIDESGMPKERFSAEFPKEGPSILRIQQVVRGDSAAYFCASSPAAGGDYEQYFGPGTRLTVT.

The chain recombines TRBV28 with TRBJ2-5; D is perhaps TRBD1 (6 bases). CDR1 is MDHEN and CDR2 is SYDVKM in the germline V gene. The V end lost 5 bases, the J end lost 4 bases, and 11 bases lay between the germline ends. This CDR3 comprises 13 residues. The CDR3 spells CASSLTGRETQYF. CDR3 DNA sequence: TGTGCCAGCAGTCTTACAGGGAGAGAGACCCAGTACTTC.

The chain is built from TRBV5-1 and TRBJ2-2, with TRBD2 identical over 12 bases. J gave up 3 bases and V 4 bases, and 10 bases lay outside the gene matches. The CDR3 totals 18 residues. Per germline, CDR1 SGHRS and CDR2 YFSETQ. This CDR3 reads CASSPARLAGEHTGELFF. The DNA of the CDR3 is TGCGCCAGCAGCCCGGCTAGACTAGCGGGAGAGCACACCGGGGAGCTGTTTTTT.

This clone has a handful of counts. This chain uses TRBV4-1 with TRBJ1-1, with D possibly matching TRBD1 (6 bases). This CDR3 comprises 16 residues. Trimming left V 4 bases short and J 1 base short, with 16 bases between. CDR1 MGHRA and CDR2 YSYEKL come from the germline V gene. CDR3 loop: CASSPLGGHKNTEAFF. In DNA form, the CDR3 reads TGCGCCAGCAGCCCTCTTGGGGGACACAAGAACACTGAAGCTTTCTTT.

In this sample, this clone turned up a few times. This chain connects TRBV28 to TRBJ2-7; the match to TRBD2 covers 9 bases. The CDR3 loop spans 13 amino acids. Looked up from germline, CDR1 is MDHEN and CDR2 is SYDVKM. V shed 6 bases and J 3 bases; nucleotides not matched to a gene: 3. The CDR3 loop is CASRQTSGYEQYF. DNA for the CDR3: TGTGCCAGCAGACAGACTAGCGGCTACGAGCAGTACTTC.

V is TRBV2 and J is TRBJ2-2; TRBD1 matches at 7 bases. Trimming cost V 4 bases and J 0 bases; bases outside gene matches: 2. The length of the CDR3 is 15 residues. Looked up from germline, CDR1 is SNHLY and CDR2 is FYNNEI. CDR3 nucleotides: TGTGCCAGCAGTGGGGACAGCGCGAACACCGGGGAGCTGTTTTTT. Translation: CASSGDSANTGELFF.

The V call is TRBV2, the J call TRBJ2-5; 8 nucleotides agree with TRBD2. The CDR3 runs 14 residues. V was pared by 6 bases and J by 2 bases, with 5 bases of the junction left unmatched. Germline assignment: CDR1 SNHLY and CDR2 FYNNEI. The CDR3 protein is CASRPLAVQETQYF. The CDR3 DNA follows: TGTGCCAGCAGGCCACTAGCGGTTCAAGAGACCCAGTACTTC.